These 16 T cell receptor beta chains originate from one sample sequenced in a study of cytomegalovirus exposure and HLA in healthy donors. The PCR was carried out with 60 Vbeta primers and 13 Jbeta primers. Assay: immunoSEQ multiplex PCR; the TCRdb copy retains only in-frame clones and omits some. Here the sample table reports tens of thousands of clones. Material for sequencing was PBMCs. The receptors were gathered from a woman in her sixties in good health and CMV-seronegative.

The rearrangement links TRBV19 to TRBJ2-2, with D maybe TRBD2 (6 bases). The ends were cut back, 0 bases at V and 3 bases at J, with 17 bases in the middle. The CDR3 is made up of 18 amino acids. The germline CDR1 and CDR2 sequences are LNHDA and SQIVND (reference sequence). For the CDR3, the DNA is TGTGCCAGTAGTATAGATCACGGGGGAGCGTCCGACACCGGGGAGCTGTTTTTT. The encoded protein is CASSIDHGGASDTGELFF.

The J gene is TRBJ2-7, the V gene TRBV29-1; D possibly corresponds to TRBD2 (5 bases). The CDR3 has 12 amino acids. Germline CDR1 and CDR2: SQVTM and ANQGSEA. V lost 4 bases, J lost 3 bases, and 10 bases lay in between. The CDR3 here is CSVGVGLYEQYF. In nucleotides, the CDR3 is TGCAGCGTTGGGGTAGGACTCTACGAGCAGTACTTC.

The chain joins TRBV19 to TRBJ2-7; 10 nucleotides agree with TRBD2. Germline values: CDR1 LNHDA, CDR2 SQIVND (reference sequence). The CDR3 is 15 amino acids. V was clipped by 3 bases and J by 2 bases; unmatched bases: 4. This CDR3 reads CASSISSGSTYEQYF. The CDR3 bases are TGTGCCAGTAGTATCTCTAGCGGGAGTACCTACGAGCAGTACTTC.

The V and J genes are TRBV7-2 and TRBJ1-4; D is unresolved. In germline, CDR1 is SGHTA, CDR2 FQGNSA. This CDR3 contains 15 residues. The V end lost 1 base, the J end lost 4 bases, and 10 bases lay between the germline ends. CDR3 DNA: TGTGCCAGCAGCTTAGGTGGGCAGAGTAATGAAAAACTGTTTTTT. Translated, it gives CASSLGGQSNEKLFF.

The chain couples TRBV12-5 to TRBJ2-1; D ambiguous. The CDR3 loop spans 13 amino acids. Trimming cost V 1 base and J 10 bases, with 11 bases left between them. In germline, CDR1 is LGHNT, CDR2 FRNRAP. The CDR3 here is CASGLEWQREQFF. DNA for the CDR3: TGTGCTAGTGGTTTGGAATGGCAACGAGAGCAGTTCTTC.

As concerns this clone: One end of the junction varies from germline; a read error may be responsible. The chain couples TRBV9 to TRBJ2-1; possible D gene TRBD1, 5 bases. The CDR3 covers 13 residues. Per germline, CDR1 SGDLS and CDR2 YYNGEE. DNA of the CDR3: TGTGCCAGCAGCCCCCAGCCCCCCTCAGTACAGGTCTTC. Translation gives CASSPQPPSVQVF.

V usage is TRBV18 and J usage is TRBJ2-1, with 10 bases matching TRBD1. The ends lost 0 bases at V and 8 bases at J; junction bases unmatched: 4. The CDR3 loop spans 15 amino acids. The germline CDR1 and CDR2 sequences are KGHSH and LQKENI. The CDR3: CASSPPGTGAHEQFF. The CDR3 DNA sequence: TGTGCCAGCTCACCACCTGGGACAGGGGCACATGAGCAGTTCTTC.

The rearrangement uses TRBV5-8 and TRBJ2-5, with 10 nucleotides matching TRBD2. The CDR3 has 15 amino acids. Germline CDR1 and CDR2: SGHTS and YDEGEE. J gave up 3 bases and V 0 bases, and 2 bases lay outside the gene matches. The CDR3 sequence is CASSLGTSGEETQYF. CDR3 coding DNA: TGTGCCAGCAGCTTGGGGACTAGCGGAGAAGAGACCCAGTACTTC. Variable domain in full (rest from reference TRBV5-8 and TRBJ2-5): EAGVTQSPTHLIKTRGQQATLRCSPISGHTSVYWYQQALGLGLQFLLWYDEGEERNRGNFPPRFSGRQFPNYSSELNVNALELEDSALYLCASSLGTSGEETQYFGPGTRLLVL.

V usage is TRBV30 and J usage is TRBJ2-7; 7 nucleotides line up with TRBD2. J was trimmed by 4 bases and V by 4 bases; bases with no gene match: 13. Germline loops: CDR1 GTSNPN, CDR2 SVGIG (reference sequence). This CDR3 region has 15 residues. The CDR3 loop reads CAWITRPGGEYEQYF. The DNA of the CDR3 is TGTGCCTGGATTACTCGTCCGGGAGGAGAATACGAGCAGTACTTC. The full variable domain, in which reference TRBV30 and TRBJ2-7 provide the parts outside the CDR3, is SQTIHQWPATLVQPVGSPLSLECTVEGTSNPNLYWYRQAAGRGLQLLFYSVGIGQISSEVPQNLSASRPQDRQFILSSKKLLLSDSGFYLCAWITRPGGEYEQYFGPGTRLTVT.

The chain employs TRBV2 and TRBJ2-5; TRBD1 is a possible D gene (6 bases). The V and J ends lost 8 bases and 5 bases respectively, with 15 bases between them. This CDR3 has 13 residues. CDR1 and CDR2 from the germline V gene are SNHLY and FYNNEI. Written as DNA, the CDR3 is TGTGCCAGCTATACAGGGTTCGGGGAGACCCAGTACTTC. Translated, it gives CASYTGFGETQYF.

The genes are TRBV5-1 and TRBJ2-3; a weak D match, TRBD2 (5 bases). Germline V gene lookup returns CDR1 SGHRS and CDR2 YFSETQ. Trimming removed 10 bases from V and 4 bases from J, with 10 bases in between. CDR3 length: 11 residues. As DNA, the CDR3 is TGCGCCTCAAAGGGAGCAGATACGCAGTATTTT. Protein product: CASKGADTQYF. Supplemented by reference TRBV5-1 and TRBJ2-3, the full variable domain reads KAGVTQTPRYLIKTRGQQVTLSCSPISGHRSVSWYQQTPGQGLQFLFEYFSETQRNKGNFPGRFSGRQFSNSRSEMNVSTLELGDSALYLCASKGADTQYFGPGTRLTVL.

The V call is TRBV5-4, the J call TRBJ2-3, with TRBD2 identical over 9 bases. Germline V gene sequence: CDR1 SGHNT, CDR2 YYREEE (reference sequence). The V gene end was trimmed by 0 bases and the J gene end by 5 bases; junction bases not matched to a gene: 7. The CDR3 is 16 amino acids. The DNA for the CDR3 is TGTGCCAGCAGCTTGGGACAGCGGGGGGTGGGAGATACGCAGTATTTT. Translation: CASSLGQRGVGDTQYF.

The V and J genes are TRBV27 and TRBJ1-5; no clear D gene. The CDR3 consists of 16 residues. V was trimmed by 7 bases and J by 3 bases, leaving 19 bases between them. Germline V gene data show CDR1 as MNHEY and CDR2 as SMNVEV (reference sequence). The CDR3 loop is CASTTPDEEDNQPQHF. Here the CDR3 DNA reads TGTGCCAGCACCACCCCGGACGAGGAGGACAATCAGCCCCAGCATTTT.

The chain has TRBV7-9 and TRBJ2-1, with TRBD2 identical over 10 bases. Germline CDR1 is SEHNR and CDR2 is FQNEAQ (reference sequence). The CDR3 is 16 amino acids. J lost 10 bases, V lost 1 base, and 10 bases had no gene match. The CDR3 DNA follows: TGTGCCAGCAGCTTAGTGAACTTGCTAGCGGGAGAAGAGCAGTTCTTC. Its translation: CASSLVNLLAGEEQFF.

V usage is TRBV28 and J usage is TRBJ2-2; perhaps TRBD2 as D (6 bases). This CDR3 contains 16 residues. V was shortened by 2 bases and J by 1 base, with 11 bases between the two germline ends. The germline V gene has CDR1 MDHEN and CDR2 SYDVKM. CDR3 sequence: CASSLGGFGNTGELFF. The CDR3 DNA reads TGTGCCAGCAGTTTAGGGGGGTTCGGGAACACCGGGGAGCTGTTTTTT.

V gene TRBV9 combines with J gene TRBJ2-2, with D tentatively TRBD2 (6 bases). The CDR3 has 16 residues. The V end was cut by 3 bases, the J end by 2 bases, with 14 bases between. In germline, CDR1 is SGDLS, CDR2 YYNGEE. CDR3 protein: CASSGRLGINTGELFF. Here the CDR3 DNA reads TGTGCCAGCAGCGGCCGACTAGGAATAAACACCGGGGAGCTGTTTTTT.